These 27 T cell receptor beta chains were sequenced from one sample in a study of blood T cell repertoires in COVID-19. TCRdb's table, derived via immunoSEQ multiplex PCR, lists solely in-frame clones and lacks some. The sample includes roughly 80,000 clones, 81% of them seen just once. The sample was peripheral blood. These receptors all stem from a man older than 75 with acute or convalescent COVID-19.

The gene calls are TRBV5-1 and TRBJ2-5, with D perhaps matching TRBD1 (5 bases). Trimming took off 0 bases at V and 2 bases at J, with 11 bases between the two ends. This CDR3 has 15 amino acids. In germline, CDR1 is SGHRS, CDR2 YFSETQ. CDR3 sequence reads: CASSLAARAQETQYF. The CDR3, as DNA: TGCGCCAGCAGCTTGGCCGCCAGGGCGCAAGAGACCCAGTACTTC.

The chain has TRBV18 and TRBJ2-1; the match to TRBD2 covers 11 bases. The CDR3 totals 15 residues. Losses at the gene ends were 3 bases for V and 5 bases for J; bases not matched to a gene: 3. The V gene's germline CDR1 is KGHSH and CDR2 LQKENI. The CDR3 protein is CASSPPGLADNEQFF. Written as DNA, the CDR3 is TGTGCCAGCTCACCGCCGGGACTAGCGGACAATGAGCAGTTCTTC.

The chain uses TRBV5-1 and TRBJ2-1, with TRBD1 matching over 8 bases. Germline V lookup: CDR1 SGHRS, CDR2 YFSETQ. V gave up 1 base and J gave up 7 bases; unmatched junction bases: 16. CDR3 length: 18 amino acids. The CDR3 coding sequence is TGCGCCAGCAGCTTGACCCTTGGACAGGGTGGGTGGTCTAATGAGCAGTTCTTC. Protein product: CASSLTLGQGGWSNEQFF. Based on the CDR3 plus reference TRBV5-1 and TRBJ2-1, the full variable domain is KAGVTQTPRYLIKTRGQQVTLSCSPISGHRSVSWYQQTPGQGLQFLFEYFSETQRNKGNFPGRFSGRQFSNSRSEMNVSTLELGDSALYLCASSLTLGQGGWSNEQFFGPGTRLTVL.

The V gene is TRBV5-6, the J gene TRBJ2-5; TRBD2 is a possible D gene (6 bases). The germline gives CDR1 SGHDT, CDR2 YYEEEE. Trimming took 4 bases from V and 0 from J, leaving 16 bases between them. This CDR3 is built from 16 residues. CDR3 bases: TGTGCCAGCAGCGCCTCCGTAGCGGTGTACCAAGAGACCCAGTACTTC. This codes for CASSASVAVYQETQYF.

The chain employs TRBV11-3 and TRBJ2-1; maybe TRBD2 (5 bases). The V and J ends lost 3 bases and 10 bases respectively, with 10 bases between them. The CDR3 spans 12 residues. Germline CDR1 SGHNT, CDR2 YENEEA. CDR3 region: CASSFGEGEQFF. For the CDR3, the DNA is TGTGCCAGCAGCTTCGGGGAAGGCGAGCAGTTCTTC.

The chain links TRBV4-3 to TRBJ2-7, with no clear D. The length of the CDR3 is 15 residues. Between the trimmed V and J ends, which lost 1 base and 3 bases, there was a span of 13 bases. Per the germline V gene, CDR1 is LGHNA and CDR2 is YSLEER. The CDR3 sequence is CASSQGHVGFYEQYF. The CDR3 nucleotides read TGCGCCAGCAGCCAAGGGCATGTCGGGTTCTACGAGCAGTACTTC.

V gene TRBV19 combines with J gene TRBJ2-2; no clear D. Trimming took 5 bases from V and 5 from J, leaving 18 bases between them. Per the germline V gene, CDR1 is LNHDA and CDR2 is SQIVND (reference sequence). CDR3 size: 16 residues. The CDR3, as DNA: TGTGCCAGTAGTCTCTTTTTAATAAGGAGTACCGGGGAGCTGTTTTTT. Its protein product is CASSLFLIRSTGELFF.

The V gene is TRBV7-3, the J gene TRBJ2-1; 9 bases match TRBD2. The ends lost 2 bases at V and 3 bases at J; junction bases unmatched: 8. The CDR3 runs to 17 residues. Per the germline V gene, CDR1 is SGHTA and CDR2 is FQGTGA. The DNA of the CDR3 is TGTGCCAGCAGCTTACTAGCGGGACAATTATACTACAATGAGCAGTTCTTC. Translating it yields CASSLLAGQLYYNEQFF.

Of note for this clone: The germline gene is not matched at one end of the junction; a read error may be the cause. This chain links TRBV7-7 with TRBJ2-5; 8 bases map to TRBD1. Germline CDR1 and CDR2: SSHAT and FNYEAQ (reference sequence). There are 14 residues in the CDR3. The CDR3: CASSFPGGAETQYF. CDR3 bases: TGTGCTAGCAGCTTCCCAGGGGGCGCAGAGACCCAGTACTTC.

This sequence joins TRBV6-2 or TRBV6-3 and TRBJ2-3; 7 nucleotides agree with TRBD2. The CDR3 runs 16 residues. The V gene's germline CDR1 is MNHEY and CDR2 SVGEGT. J was trimmed by 2 bases and V by 0 bases; bases with no gene match: 5. The CDR3 DNA reads as TGTGCCAGCAGTTACTCCTATGAGCGGGACACAGATACGCAGTATTTT. This sequence encodes CASSYSYERDTDTQYF.

The chain is built from TRBV12-3 or TRBV12-4 and TRBJ1-5; the D is unclear. V dropped 5 bases and J dropped 10 bases, with 12 bases sitting between them. The CDR3 totals 12 residues. DNA for the CDR3: TGTGCCAGCAGTCGATTAAACTTACCCCAGCATTTT. Translation gives CASSRLNLPQHF.

The chain uses TRBV6-5 and TRBJ1-2, with 8 positions matching TRBD1. This CDR3 is built from 16 residues. Per germline, CDR1 MNHEY and CDR2 SVGAGI. The V and J ends lost 0 bases and 7 bases, in that order; junction bases with no gene match: 10. CDR3 loop: CASSYSYRGYFGGYTF. The CDR3, as DNA: TGTGCCAGCAGTTACTCATACAGGGGGTACTTCGGTGGCTACACCTTC.

This CDR3 is CASSQKGGILVSYEQYF. In DNA, the CDR3 is TGTGCCAGCAGCCAAAAGGGCGGGATTCTAGTGTCCTACGAGCAGTACTTC. The V gene is TRBV3-1 (or the pseudogene TRBV3-2), the J gene TRBJ2-7, with D perhaps TRBD2 (6 bases). This CDR3 is built from 17 residues. V dropped 2 bases and J dropped 1 base, with 18 bases sitting between them. Germline CDR1 LGHDT, CDR2 YNNKEL (reference sequence).

The CDR3 sequence is CASSPTGSYEQYF. For the CDR3, the DNA is TGTGCCAGCTCACCAACAGGTTCCTACGAGCAGTACTTC. This rearrangement joins TRBV18 to TRBJ2-7, with TRBD1 as a possible D gene (5 bases). The CDR3 totals 13 residues. V gave up 2 bases and J gave up 1 base, with 6 bases separating them. Germline assignment: CDR1 KGHSH and CDR2 LQKENI.

V and J are TRBV30 and TRBJ2-2; tentative D call: TRBD2 (5 bases). Germline V lookup: CDR1 GTSNPN, CDR2 SVGIG (reference sequence). Trimming took off 0 bases at V and 3 bases at J, with 5 bases between the two ends. This CDR3 spans 13 amino acids. In DNA form, the CDR3 reads TGTGCCTGGAGTGTAGCGGACACCGGGGAGCTGTTTTTT. It is translated as CAWSVADTGELFF.

In its sample, this clone was seen a few times. The V call is TRBV19, the J call TRBJ2-5; tentatively, D is TRBD1 (5 bases). The V gene lost 2 bases and the J gene lost 7 bases, with 14 bases spanning the gap. CDR1 and CDR2 from the germline V gene are LNHDA and SQIVND (reference sequence). The CDR3 runs to 14 residues. CDR3 in DNA: TGTGCCAGTAGTATAAACTGGGGTAGGGGGACCCAGTACTTC. Residues: CASSINWGRGTQYF.

The rearrangement links TRBV5-1 to TRBJ2-7, with a tentative D call TRBD1 (5 bases). V lost 3 bases, J lost 2 bases, and 15 bases lay in between. The CDR3 covers 15 residues. Looked up from germline, CDR1 is SGHRS and CDR2 is YFSETQ. CDR3 sequence: CASSSWGRDPYEQYF. The CDR3 coding sequence is TGCGCCAGCAGCTCCTGGGGCAGGGATCCCTACGAGCAGTACTTC.

The genes are TRBV11-2 and TRBJ2-1; 13 positions match TRBD2. The V gene's germline CDR1 is SGHAT and CDR2 FQNNGV. The CDR3 covers 15 residues. V trimming: 5 bases; J trimming: 9 bases; junction bases outside the gene matches: 7. CDR3 nucleotide sequence: TGTGCCAGCAGCGTACTAGCGGGAGGGCCGGGTGAGCAGTTCTTC. Encoded protein: CASSVLAGGPGEQFF.

The rearrangement uses TRBV6-5 and TRBJ2-7; 9 bases are shared with TRBD1. Per the germline V gene, CDR1 is MNHEY and CDR2 is SVGAGI. This CDR3 comprises 14 residues. V lost 5 bases, J lost 4 bases, and 6 bases stayed unmatched. CDR3: CASSPGTGKYEQYF. CDR3 sequence (DNA): TGTGCCAGCAGTCCCGGGACAGGGAAATACGAGCAGTACTTC.

The rearrangement uses TRBV7-2 and TRBJ2-1; D perhaps matches TRBD2 (5 bases). Germline values: CDR1 SGHTA, CDR2 FQGNSA. Trimming cost V 5 bases and J 8 bases, with 19 bases left between them. CDR3 length equals 15 residues. CDR3 DNA sequence: TGTGCCAGCAGCGCTTCCCGACTGGCGGGCGATGAGCAGTTCTTC. Translated: CASSASRLAGDEQFF.

In DNA form, the CDR3 reads TGTGCCAGCAGTTACTCTAGGGGGGGATGGCCCCAGCATTTT. This encodes CASSYSRGGWPQHF. The V and J genes are TRBV6-5 and TRBJ1-5; D possibly corresponds to TRBD1 (6 bases). CDR3 size: 14 residues. V was clipped by 0 bases and J by 9 bases, with 12 bases between them. Germline lookup yields CDR1 MNHEY and CDR2 SVGAGI.

This clone was observed a single time. The genes are TRBV27 and TRBJ2-7; D might be TRBD1 (5 bases). V shed 3 bases and J shed 3 bases, with 12 bases lying between them. The CDR3 is 14 residues long. CDR1 and CDR2 (germline): MNHEY, SMNVEV (reference sequence). The DNA for the CDR3 is TGTGCCAGCAGTTTTCAGGGAAGGTTCTACGAGCAGTACTTC. Amino acids: CASSFQGRFYEQYF.

The chain uses TRBV28 and TRBJ2-5, with D tentatively TRBD1 (6 bases). Trimming pared 2 bases from V and 4 bases from J, leaving 17 bases between. CDR3 length equals 16 residues. CDR1 and CDR2 from the germline V gene are MDHEN and SYDVKM. The CDR3 DNA is TGTGCCAGCAGTTTACCTACCGGGACAATGGGAGAGACCCAGTACTTC. Encoded protein: CASSLPTGTMGETQYF.

This clone appeared a single time. This chain joins TRBV5-1 and TRBJ2-5, with TRBD1 identical over 7 bases. This CDR3 spans 14 amino acids. CDR1 and CDR2 from the germline V gene are SGHRS and YFSETQ. V trimming: 0 bases; J trimming: 4 bases; junction bases outside the gene matches: 3. The CDR3 loop is CASSLGTGGETQYF. The CDR3 DNA follows: TGCGCCAGCAGCTTGGGGACAGGAGGAGAGACCCAGTACTTC. Using reference TRBV5-1 and TRBJ2-5 for the parts outside the CDR3, the full variable domain is KAGVTQTPRYLIKTRGQQVTLSCSPISGHRSVSWYQQTPGQGLQFLFEYFSETQRNKGNFPGRFSGRQFSNSRSEMNVSTLELGDSALYLCASSLGTGGETQYFGPGTRLLVL.

The chain links TRBV6-4 to TRBJ1-6; D possibly corresponds to TRBD1 (5 bases). V shed 2 bases and J shed 9 bases, with 11 bases lying between them. The germline gives CDR1 MRHNA, CDR2 SNTAGT. The CDR3 is made up of 14 amino acids. The CDR3 loop is CASSDGQGSSPLHF. DNA for the CDR3: TGTGCCAGCAGTGACGGGCAGGGTTCTTCACCCCTCCACTTT.

The gene calls are TRBV30 and TRBJ1-2, with D tentatively TRBD1 (5 bases). Deletions cut 5 bases from V and 2 bases from J, with 6 bases between. CDR3 length equals 11 residues. In germline, CDR1 is GTSNPN, CDR2 SVGIG (reference sequence). The CDR3 DNA is TGTGCCTGGGCAGGGAACTATGGCTACACCTTC. The encoded protein is CAWAGNYGYTF.

The chain has TRBV6-2 or TRBV6-3 and TRBJ2-3; tentatively, D is TRBD1 (6 bases). The V gene's germline CDR1 is MNHEY and CDR2 SVGEGT. The V end was cut by 4 bases, the J end by 2 bases, with 13 bases between. This CDR3 contains 15 residues. This chain's CDR3 is CASSSTRGSTDTQYF. The CDR3 DNA reads as TGTGCCAGCAGTTCAACCAGGGGTTCCACAGATACGCAGTATTTT.